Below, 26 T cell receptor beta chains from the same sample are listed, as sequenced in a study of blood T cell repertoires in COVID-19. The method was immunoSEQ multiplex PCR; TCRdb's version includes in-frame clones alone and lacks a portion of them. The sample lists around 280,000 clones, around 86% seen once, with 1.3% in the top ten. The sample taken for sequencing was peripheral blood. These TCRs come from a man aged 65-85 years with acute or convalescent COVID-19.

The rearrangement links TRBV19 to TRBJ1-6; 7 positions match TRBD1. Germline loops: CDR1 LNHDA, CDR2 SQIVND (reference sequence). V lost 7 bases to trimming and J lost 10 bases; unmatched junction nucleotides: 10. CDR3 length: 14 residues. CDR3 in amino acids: CASTPTGVRSPLHF. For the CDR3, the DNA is TGTGCCAGTACCCCTACAGGGGTTAGGTCACCCCTCCACTTT.

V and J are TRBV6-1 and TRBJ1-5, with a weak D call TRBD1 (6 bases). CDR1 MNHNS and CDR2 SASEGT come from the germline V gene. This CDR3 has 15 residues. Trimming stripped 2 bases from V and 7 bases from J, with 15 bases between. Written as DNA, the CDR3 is TGTGCCAGCAGTGAAAGGACAGAAGATTACCAGCCCCAGCATTTT. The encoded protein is CASSERTEDYQPQHF.

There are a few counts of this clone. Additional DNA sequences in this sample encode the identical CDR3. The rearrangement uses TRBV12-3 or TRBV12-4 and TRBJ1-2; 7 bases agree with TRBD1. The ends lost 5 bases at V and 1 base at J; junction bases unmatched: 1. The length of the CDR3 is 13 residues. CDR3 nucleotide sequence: TGTGCCAGCAGTCGACAGGGTAACTATGGCTACACCTTC. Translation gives CASSRQGNYGYTF.

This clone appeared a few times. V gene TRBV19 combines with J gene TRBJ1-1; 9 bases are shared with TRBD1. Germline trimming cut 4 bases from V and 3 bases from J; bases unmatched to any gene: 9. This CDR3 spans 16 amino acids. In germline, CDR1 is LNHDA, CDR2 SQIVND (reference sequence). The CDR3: CASSTTGGVAHTEAFF. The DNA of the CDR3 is TGTGCCAGTAGTACCACAGGGGGCGTCGCTCACACTGAAGCTTTCTTT.

CDR3 loop: CASSQDTAGENEQFF. CDR3 nucleotides: TGCGCCAGCAGCCAAGATACGGCAGGGGAAAATGAGCAGTTCTTC. The chain uses TRBV4-3 and TRBJ2-1; D may be TRBD1 (6 bases). Trimming took 0 bases from V and 7 from J, leaving 13 bases between them. Germline CDR1 and CDR2: LGHNA and YSLEER. The CDR3 spans 15 residues.

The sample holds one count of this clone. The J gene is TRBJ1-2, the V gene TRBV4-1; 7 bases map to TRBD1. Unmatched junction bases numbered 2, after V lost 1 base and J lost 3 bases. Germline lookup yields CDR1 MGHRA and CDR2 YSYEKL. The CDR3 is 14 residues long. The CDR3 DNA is TGCGCCAGCAGCCAAGGGACAGGCTACTATGGCTACACCTTC. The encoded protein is CASSQGTGYYGYTF.

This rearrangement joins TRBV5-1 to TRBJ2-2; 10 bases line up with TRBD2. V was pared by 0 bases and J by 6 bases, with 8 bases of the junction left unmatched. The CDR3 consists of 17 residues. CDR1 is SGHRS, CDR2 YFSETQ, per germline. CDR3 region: CASSLEAGGPRAGELFF. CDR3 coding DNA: TGCGCCAGCAGCTTGGAAGCGGGGGGGCCGCGCGCCGGGGAGCTGTTTTTT.

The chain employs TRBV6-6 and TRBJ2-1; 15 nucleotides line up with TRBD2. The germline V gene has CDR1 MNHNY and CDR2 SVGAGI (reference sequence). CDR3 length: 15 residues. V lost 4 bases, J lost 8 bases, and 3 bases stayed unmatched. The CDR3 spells CASSFGLAGGDEQFF. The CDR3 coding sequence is TGTGCCAGCAGTTTTGGACTAGCGGGGGGGGATGAGCAGTTCTTC.

The CDR3 region is CASSYSARRGGYNEQFF. CDR3 sequence (DNA): TGTGCCAGCAGTTACTCGGCCCGGCGGGGGGGCTATAATGAGCAGTTCTTC. The chain joins TRBV6-2 or TRBV6-3 to TRBJ2-1, with 9 bases aligning to TRBD2. Germline CDR1 MNHEY, CDR2 SVGEGT. V dropped 0 bases and J dropped 7; count of bases not matched to a gene: 10. The CDR3 is 17 residues long.

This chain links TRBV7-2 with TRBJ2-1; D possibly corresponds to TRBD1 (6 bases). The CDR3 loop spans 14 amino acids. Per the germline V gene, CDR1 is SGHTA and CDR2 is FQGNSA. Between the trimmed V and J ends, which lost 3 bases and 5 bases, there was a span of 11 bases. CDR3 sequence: CASSFFTGNNEQFF. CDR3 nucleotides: TGTGCCAGCAGCTTCTTTACAGGGAACAATGAGCAGTTCTTC.

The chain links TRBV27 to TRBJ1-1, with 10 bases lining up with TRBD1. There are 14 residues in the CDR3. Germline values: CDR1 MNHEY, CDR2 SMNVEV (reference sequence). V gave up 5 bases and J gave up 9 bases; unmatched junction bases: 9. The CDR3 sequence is CASSIGTGETKAFF. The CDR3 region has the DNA TGTGCCAGCAGTATCGGGACAGGGGAAACCAAAGCTTTCTTT.

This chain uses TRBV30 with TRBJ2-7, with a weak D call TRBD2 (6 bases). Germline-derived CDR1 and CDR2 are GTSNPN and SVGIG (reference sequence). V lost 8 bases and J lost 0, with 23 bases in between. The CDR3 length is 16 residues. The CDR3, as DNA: TGTGCCCGTCATCGACGCGGAGGGCTAAGCTCCTACGAGCAGTACTTC. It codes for CARHRRGGLSSYEQYF. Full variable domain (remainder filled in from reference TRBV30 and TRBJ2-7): SQTIHQWPATLVQPVGSPLSLECTVEGTSNPNLYWYRQAAGRGLQLLFYSVGIGQISSEVPQNLSASRPQDRQFILSSKKLLLSDSGFYLCARHRRGGLSSYEQYFGPGTRLTVT.

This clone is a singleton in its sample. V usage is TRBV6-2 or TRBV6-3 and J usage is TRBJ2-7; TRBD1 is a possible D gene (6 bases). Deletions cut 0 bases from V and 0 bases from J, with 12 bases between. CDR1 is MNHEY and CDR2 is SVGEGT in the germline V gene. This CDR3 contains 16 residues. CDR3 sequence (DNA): TGTGCCAGCAGTTACTCCGGGACAACCCTCTCCTACGAGCAGTACTTC. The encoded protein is CASSYSGTTLSYEQYF.

The chain's CDR3 is CASSYGTSGTYPYEQYF. Here the CDR3 DNA reads TGTGCCAGCAGTTACGGGACTAGCGGGACTTACCCCTACGAGCAGTACTTC. The genes are TRBV6-2 or TRBV6-3 and TRBJ2-7; TRBD2 aligns across 13 bases. Germline values: CDR1 MNHEY, CDR2 SVGEGT. Trimming took 2 bases from V and 2 from J; bases not matched to a gene: 6. This CDR3 is built from 17 residues.

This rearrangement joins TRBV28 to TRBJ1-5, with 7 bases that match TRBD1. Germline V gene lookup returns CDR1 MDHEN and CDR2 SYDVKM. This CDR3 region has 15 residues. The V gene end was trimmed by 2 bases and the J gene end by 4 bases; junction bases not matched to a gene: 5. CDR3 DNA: TGTGCCAGCAGTTTACAGGGGGTAGGGAATCAGCCCCAGCATTTT. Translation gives CASSLQGVGNQPQHF.

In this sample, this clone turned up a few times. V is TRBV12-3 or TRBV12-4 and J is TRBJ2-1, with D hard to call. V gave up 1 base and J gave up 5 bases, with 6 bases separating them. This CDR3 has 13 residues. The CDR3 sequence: CASSLGPDNEQFF. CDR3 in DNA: TGTGCCAGCAGTTTAGGGCCAGACAATGAGCAGTTCTTC.

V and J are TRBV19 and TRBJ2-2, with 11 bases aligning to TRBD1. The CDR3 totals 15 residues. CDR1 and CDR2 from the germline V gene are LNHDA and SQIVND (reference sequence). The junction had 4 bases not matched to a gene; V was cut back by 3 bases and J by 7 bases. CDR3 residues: CASSIFGTGGGELFF. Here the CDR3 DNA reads TGTGCCAGTAGTATCTTCGGGACAGGGGGCGGGGAGCTGTTTTTT.

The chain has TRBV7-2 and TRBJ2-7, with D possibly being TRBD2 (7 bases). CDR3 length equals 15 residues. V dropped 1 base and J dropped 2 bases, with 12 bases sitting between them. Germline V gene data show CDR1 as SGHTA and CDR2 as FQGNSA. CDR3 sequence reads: CASSLVAGAPYEQYF. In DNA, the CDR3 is TGTGCCAGCAGCTTAGTGGCGGGGGCCCCCTACGAGCAGTACTTC.

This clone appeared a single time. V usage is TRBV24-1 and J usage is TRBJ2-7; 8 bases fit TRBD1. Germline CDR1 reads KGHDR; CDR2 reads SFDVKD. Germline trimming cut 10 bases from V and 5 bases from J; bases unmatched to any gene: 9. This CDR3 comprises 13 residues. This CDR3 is CATQGASRNEQYF. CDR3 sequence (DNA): TGTGCCACGCAGGGGGCCTCTAGGAACGAGCAGTACTTC.

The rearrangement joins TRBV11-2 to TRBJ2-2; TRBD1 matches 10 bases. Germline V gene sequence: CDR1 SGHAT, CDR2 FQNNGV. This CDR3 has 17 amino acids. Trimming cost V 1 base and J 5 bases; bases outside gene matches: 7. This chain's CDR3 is CASSLGTRTGGTGELFF. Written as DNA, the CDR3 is TGTGCCAGCAGCTTAGGGACACGGACAGGGGGGACCGGGGAGCTGTTTTTT.

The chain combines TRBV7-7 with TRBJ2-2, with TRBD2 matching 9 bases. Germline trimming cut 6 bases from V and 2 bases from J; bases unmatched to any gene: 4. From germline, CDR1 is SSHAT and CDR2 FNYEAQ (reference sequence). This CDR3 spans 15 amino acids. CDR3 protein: CASSRTSENTGELFF. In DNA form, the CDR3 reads TGTGCCAGCAGTCGGACTAGCGAAAACACCGGGGAGCTGTTTTTT.

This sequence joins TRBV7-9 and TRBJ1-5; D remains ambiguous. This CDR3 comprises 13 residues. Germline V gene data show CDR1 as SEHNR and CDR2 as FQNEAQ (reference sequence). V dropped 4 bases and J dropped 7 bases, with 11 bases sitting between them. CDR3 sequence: CASSSNFGQPQHF. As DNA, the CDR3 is TGTGCCAGCAGCTCCAATTTCGGGCAGCCCCAGCATTTT.

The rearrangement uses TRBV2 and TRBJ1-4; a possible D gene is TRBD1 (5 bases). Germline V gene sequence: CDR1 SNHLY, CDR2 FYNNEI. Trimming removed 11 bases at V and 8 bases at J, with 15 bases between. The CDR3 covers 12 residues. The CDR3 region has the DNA TGTGCCGCCTGTGGGGCAGGGGAAAAACTGTTTTTT. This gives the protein CAACGAGEKLFF.

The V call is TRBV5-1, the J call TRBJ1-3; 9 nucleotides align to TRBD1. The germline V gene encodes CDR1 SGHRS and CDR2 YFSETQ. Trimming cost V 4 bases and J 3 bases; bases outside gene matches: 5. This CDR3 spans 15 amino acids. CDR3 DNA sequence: TGCGCCAGCAGCCCCACAGGGGGCAGTGGAAACACCATATATTTT. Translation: CASSPTGGSGNTIYF.

The CDR3 reads CASKTSGSYEQYF. The CDR3 DNA is TGTGCCAGTAAAACTAGCGGTTCCTACGAGCAGTACTTC. The chain has TRBV27 and TRBJ2-7, with TRBD2 identical over 8 bases. CDR3 length: 13 amino acids. The V segment lost 9 bases and the J segment 1 base; nucleotides outside the gene matches: 5. CDR1 is MNHEY, CDR2 SMNVEV, per germline (reference sequence).

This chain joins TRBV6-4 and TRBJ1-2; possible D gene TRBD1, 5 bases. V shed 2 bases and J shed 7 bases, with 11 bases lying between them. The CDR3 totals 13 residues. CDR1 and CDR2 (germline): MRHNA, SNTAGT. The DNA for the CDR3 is TGTGCCAGCAGTGACGGGCAGGGTGGTGGCTACACCTTC. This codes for CASSDGQGGGYTF.